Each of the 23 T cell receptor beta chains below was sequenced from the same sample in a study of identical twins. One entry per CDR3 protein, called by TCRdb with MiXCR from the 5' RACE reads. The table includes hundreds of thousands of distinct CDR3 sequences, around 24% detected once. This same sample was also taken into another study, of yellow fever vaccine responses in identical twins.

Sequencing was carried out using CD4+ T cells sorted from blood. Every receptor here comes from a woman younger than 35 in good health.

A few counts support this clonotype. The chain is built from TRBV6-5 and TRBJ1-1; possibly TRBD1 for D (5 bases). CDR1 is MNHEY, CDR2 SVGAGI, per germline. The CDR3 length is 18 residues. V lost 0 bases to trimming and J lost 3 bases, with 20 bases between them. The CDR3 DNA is TGTGCCAGCAGTTACTCTAGGGCTATATACCGGGGCGACACTGAAGCTTTCTTT. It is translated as CASSYSRAIYRGDTEAFF.

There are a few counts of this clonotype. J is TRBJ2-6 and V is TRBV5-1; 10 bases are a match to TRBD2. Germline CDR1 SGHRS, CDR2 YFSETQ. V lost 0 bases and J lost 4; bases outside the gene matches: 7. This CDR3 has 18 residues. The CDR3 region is CASSLGTSGISGANVLTF. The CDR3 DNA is TGCGCCAGCAGCTTGGGAACTAGCGGGATTTCCGGGGCCAACGTCCTGACTTTC.

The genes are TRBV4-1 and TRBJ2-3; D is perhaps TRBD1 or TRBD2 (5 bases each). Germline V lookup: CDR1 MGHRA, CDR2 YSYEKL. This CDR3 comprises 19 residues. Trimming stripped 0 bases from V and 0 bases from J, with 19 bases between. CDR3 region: CASSQDQGVVAWSTDTQYF. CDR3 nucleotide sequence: TGCGCCAGCAGCCAAGATCAGGGTGTGGTAGCGTGGAGCACAGATACGCAGTATTTT.

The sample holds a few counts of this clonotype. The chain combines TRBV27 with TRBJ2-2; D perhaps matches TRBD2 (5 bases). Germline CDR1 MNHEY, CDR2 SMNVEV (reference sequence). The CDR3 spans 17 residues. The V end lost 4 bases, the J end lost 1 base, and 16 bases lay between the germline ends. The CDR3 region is CASSSPLLAGNTGELFF. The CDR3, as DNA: TGTGCCAGCAGTTCCCCTCTACTGGCGGGGAACACCGGGGAGCTGTTTTTT.

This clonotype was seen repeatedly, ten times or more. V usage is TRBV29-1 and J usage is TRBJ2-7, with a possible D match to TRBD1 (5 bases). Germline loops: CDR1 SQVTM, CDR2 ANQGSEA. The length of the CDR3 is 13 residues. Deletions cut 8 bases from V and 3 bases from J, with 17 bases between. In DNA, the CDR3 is TGCAGCCTCCCCTTAGGGGTGGACTACGAGCAGTACGTC. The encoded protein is CSLPLGVDYEQYV.

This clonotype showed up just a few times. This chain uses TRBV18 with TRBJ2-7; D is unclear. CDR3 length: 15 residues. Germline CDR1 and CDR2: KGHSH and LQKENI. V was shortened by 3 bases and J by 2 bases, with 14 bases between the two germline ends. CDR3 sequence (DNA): TGTGCCAGCTCACCTATTTCGGGTTCTGCCTACGAGCAGTACTTC. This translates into CASSPISGSAYEQYF.

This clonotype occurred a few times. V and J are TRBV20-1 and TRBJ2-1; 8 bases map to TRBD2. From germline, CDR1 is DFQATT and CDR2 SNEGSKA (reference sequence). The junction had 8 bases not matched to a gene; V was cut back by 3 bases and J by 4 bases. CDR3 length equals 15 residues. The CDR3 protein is CSASSGVAGYNEQFF. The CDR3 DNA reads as TGCAGTGCTAGTAGCGGAGTAGCGGGGTACAATGAGCAGTTCTTC.

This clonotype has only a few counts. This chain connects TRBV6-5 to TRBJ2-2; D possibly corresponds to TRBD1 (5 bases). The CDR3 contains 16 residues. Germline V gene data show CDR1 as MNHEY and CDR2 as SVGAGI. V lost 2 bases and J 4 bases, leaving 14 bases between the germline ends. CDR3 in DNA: TGTGCCAGCAGTTACGGGGCGGCCCCGGTCACCGGGGAGCTGTTTTTT. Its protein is CASSYGAAPVTGELFF.

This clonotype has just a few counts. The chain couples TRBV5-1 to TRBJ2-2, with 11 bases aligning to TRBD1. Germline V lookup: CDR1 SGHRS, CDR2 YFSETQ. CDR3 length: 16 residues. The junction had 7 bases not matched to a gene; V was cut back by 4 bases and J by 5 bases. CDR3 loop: CASSTGQGAGTGELFF. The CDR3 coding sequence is TGCGCCAGCAGCACCGGACAGGGGGCTGGAACCGGGGAGCTGTTTTTT.

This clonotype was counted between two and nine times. This CDR3 reads CASSHLASGSYEQFF. In DNA form, the CDR3 reads TGTGCCAGCAGTCATCTGGCTAGCGGGAGTTATGAGCAGTTCTTC. The chain recombines TRBV12-3 or TRBV12-4 with TRBJ2-1; 10 bases match TRBD2. With 5 bases clipped from V and 8 bases from J, the junction kept 9 bases outside the gene matches. The CDR3 is 15 amino acids.

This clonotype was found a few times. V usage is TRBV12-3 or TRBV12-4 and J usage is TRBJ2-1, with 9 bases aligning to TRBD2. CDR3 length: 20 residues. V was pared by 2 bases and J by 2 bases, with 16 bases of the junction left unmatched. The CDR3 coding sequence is TGTGCCAGCAGTTTATTGCGCGGGAGGGCCCAGGAATGGACCTACAATGAGCAGTTCTTC. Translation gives CASSLLRGRAQEWTYNEQFF.

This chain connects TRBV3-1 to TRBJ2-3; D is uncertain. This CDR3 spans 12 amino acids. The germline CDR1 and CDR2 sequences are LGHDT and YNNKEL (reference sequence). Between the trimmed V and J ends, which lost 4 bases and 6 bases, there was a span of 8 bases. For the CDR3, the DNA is TGTGCCAGCAGCCCTCAGTCGGATACGCAGTATTTT. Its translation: CASSPQSDTQYF.

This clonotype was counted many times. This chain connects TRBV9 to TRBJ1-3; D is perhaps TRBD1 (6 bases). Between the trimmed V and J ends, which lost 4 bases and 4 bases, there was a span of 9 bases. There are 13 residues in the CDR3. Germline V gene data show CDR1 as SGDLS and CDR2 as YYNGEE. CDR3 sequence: CASSQGQGNTIYF. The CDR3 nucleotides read TGTGCCAGCAGCCAAGGACAGGGAAACACCATATATTTT.

This chain's CDR3 is CASSFWIGEEKLFF. CDR3 sequence (DNA): TGTGCCAGCAGCTTTTGGATCGGGGAGGAAAAACTGTTTTTT. This chain links TRBV7-9 with TRBJ1-4; D ambiguous. The CDR3 totals 14 residues. CDR1 is SEHNR and CDR2 is FQNEAQ in the germline V gene (reference sequence). V lost 3 bases and J 8 bases, leaving 13 bases between the germline ends.

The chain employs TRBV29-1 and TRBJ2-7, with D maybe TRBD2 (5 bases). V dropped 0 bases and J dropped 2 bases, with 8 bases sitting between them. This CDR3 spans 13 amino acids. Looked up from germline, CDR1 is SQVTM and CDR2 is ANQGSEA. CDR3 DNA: TGCAGCGTTGAAGATACGCGGGCCTACGAGCAGTACGTC. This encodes CSVEDTRAYEQYV.

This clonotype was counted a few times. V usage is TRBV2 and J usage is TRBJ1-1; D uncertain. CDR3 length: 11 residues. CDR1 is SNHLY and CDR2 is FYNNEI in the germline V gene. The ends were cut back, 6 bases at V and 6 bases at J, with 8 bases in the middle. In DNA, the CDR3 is TGTGCCAGCAGCCGTGCGGCTGAAGCTTTCTTT. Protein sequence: CASSRAAEAFF.

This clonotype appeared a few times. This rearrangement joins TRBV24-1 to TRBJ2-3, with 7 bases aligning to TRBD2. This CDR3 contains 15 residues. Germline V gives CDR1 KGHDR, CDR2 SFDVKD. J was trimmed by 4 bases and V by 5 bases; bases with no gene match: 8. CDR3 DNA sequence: TGTGCCACCAGTGCGTGGGAGGGCCAAGCAGATACGCAGTATTTT. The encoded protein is CATSAWEGQADTQYF.

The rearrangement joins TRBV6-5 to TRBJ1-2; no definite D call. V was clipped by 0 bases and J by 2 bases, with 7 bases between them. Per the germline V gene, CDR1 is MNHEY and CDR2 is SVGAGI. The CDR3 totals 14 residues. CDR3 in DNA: TGTGCCAGCAGTTACTCGGGCAAGAACTATGGCTACACCTTC. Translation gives CASSYSGKNYGYTF.

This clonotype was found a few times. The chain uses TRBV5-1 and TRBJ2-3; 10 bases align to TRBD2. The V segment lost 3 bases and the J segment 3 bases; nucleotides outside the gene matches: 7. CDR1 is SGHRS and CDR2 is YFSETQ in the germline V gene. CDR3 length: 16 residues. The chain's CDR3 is CASSSTKLAGTDTQYF. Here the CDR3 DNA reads TGCGCCAGCAGCTCCACCAAACTAGCGGGAACAGATACGCAGTATTTT.

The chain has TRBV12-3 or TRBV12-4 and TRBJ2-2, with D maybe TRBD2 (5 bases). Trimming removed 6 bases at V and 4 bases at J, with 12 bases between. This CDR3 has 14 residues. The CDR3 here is CASRPARGTGELFF. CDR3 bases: TGTGCCAGCAGACCAGCCCGGGGCACCGGGGAGCTGTTTTTT.

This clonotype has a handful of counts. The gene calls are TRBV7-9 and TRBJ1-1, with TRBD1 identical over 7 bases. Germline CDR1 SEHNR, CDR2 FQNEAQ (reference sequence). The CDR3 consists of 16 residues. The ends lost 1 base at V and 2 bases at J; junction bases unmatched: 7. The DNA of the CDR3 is TGTGCCAGCAGCTTAGAGCAGGGACAGATCAACACTGAAGCTTTCTTT. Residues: CASSLEQGQINTEAFF. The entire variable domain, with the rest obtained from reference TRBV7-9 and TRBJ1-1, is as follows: DTGVSQNPRHKITKRGQNVTFRCDPISEHNRLYWYRQTLGQGPEFLTYFQNEAQLEKSRLLSDRFSAERPKGSFSTLEIQRTEQGDSAMYLCASSLEQGQINTEAFFGQGTRLTVV.

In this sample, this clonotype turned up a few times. CDR3 coding DNA: TGTGCCAGCAGCCAAGATGGTTGGGGTACCGGGGAGCTGTTTTTT. Its translation is CASSQDGWGTGELFF. The chain couples TRBV3-1 to TRBJ2-2, with D hard to call. CDR1 is LGHDT, CDR2 YNNKEL, per germline (reference sequence). V was clipped by 0 bases and J by 5 bases, with 10 bases between them. CDR3 size: 15 residues.

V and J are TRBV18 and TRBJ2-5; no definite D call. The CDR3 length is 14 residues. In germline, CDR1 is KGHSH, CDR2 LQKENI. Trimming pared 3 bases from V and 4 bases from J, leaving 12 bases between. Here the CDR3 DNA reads TGTGCCAGCTCACCGGCTGCCAGAAGAGAGACCCAGTACTTC. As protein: CASSPAARRETQYF.